This TCR beta chain derives from a study of naive and memory T cell subsets. Germline V lookup: CDR1 SGHAT, CDR2 FQNNGV. V lost 5 bases, J lost 2 bases, and 8 bases stayed unmatched. This CDR3 is built from 15 residues. A note on this clonotype: The antigen remains unidentified.

Cells stained for CD3, CD4, CD8, CD45RA and CD27 were sorted into four subsets. The beta constant-region primer was an equimolar mix of two oligonucleotides covering TRBC1 and TRBC2. Nested alpha and beta constant-region primers with the SP2 primer drove four PCR rounds on ligated cDNA. One entry per CDR3 protein results from TCRdb running MiXCR on the UMI-ligation and nested PCR reads. The sample has around 100,000 distinct CDR3 sequences; about 15% are singletons. Study-wide results and caveats: A few larger clonotypes appeared in naive repertoires, especially CD8, possibly memory cells re-expressing CD45RA. Over 90% of naive TCR sequences appeared only once after error correction, unlike memory subsets.

This clonotype was obtained from a human donor in good health. The sequenced sample was naive CD8+ T cells from blood. The chain uses TRBV11-2 and TRBJ1-1, with TRBD1 identical over 7 bases. The CDR3 reads CASSDSTGLNTEAFF. CDR3 bases: TGTGCCAGCAGCGACTCGACAGGGTTAAACACTGAAGCTTTCTTT.